A single sample gave rise to the 18 T cell receptor beta chains below, sequenced in a study of cytomegalovirus exposure and HLA in healthy donors. Assay: immunoSEQ multiplex PCR; the TCRdb copy retains only in-frame clones and omits some. The profile covers some 140,000 clones, with about 86% appearing a single time and roughly 2.1% taken by the ten largest. The specimen sequenced was PBMCs. These receptors were taken from a human donor in good health.

The chain couples TRBV5-1 to TRBJ1-3, with D tentatively TRBD1 (5 bases). Between the trimmed V and J ends, which lost 4 bases and 2 bases, there was a span of 13 bases. CDR1 and CDR2 (germline): SGHRS, YFSETQ. This CDR3 spans 15 amino acids. CDR3: CASSTGQETGNTIYF. CDR3 in DNA: TGCGCCAGCAGCACCGGACAAGAGACTGGAAACACCATATATTTT.

The J gene is TRBJ2-3, the V gene TRBV7-3, with 11 bases identical to TRBD1. This CDR3 is 16 amino acids long. The J segment lost 4 bases and the V segment lost 5 bases, leaving 8 bases of the junction unmatched. Germline V lookup: CDR1 SGHTA, CDR2 FQGTGA. The CDR3 region is CASSQGQGAVADTQYF. CDR3 nucleotides: TGTGCCAGCAGCCAAGGACAGGGGGCAGTAGCAGATACGCAGTATTTT.

This clone was seen a handful of times. The V and J genes are TRBV4-1 and TRBJ2-3; D is perhaps TRBD1 (6 bases). Trimming took 2 bases from V and 1 from J, leaving 13 bases between them. The CDR3 covers 16 residues. Germline assignment: CDR1 MGHRA and CDR2 YSYEKL. The CDR3 spells CASSQTGTLGTDTQYF. In DNA form, the CDR3 reads TGCGCCAGCAGCCAAACCGGGACATTAGGCACAGATACGCAGTATTTT.

The chain uses TRBV5-4 and TRBJ2-3; possible D gene TRBD2, 7 bases. The V gene's germline CDR1 is SGHNT and CDR2 YYREEE (reference sequence). Trimming removed 4 bases from V and 3 bases from J, with 18 bases in between. The CDR3 sequence is 16 residues long. Here the CDR3 reads CASSPGGQALTDTQYF. DNA for the CDR3: TGTGCCAGCAGCCCCGGGGGGCAGGCGCTTACAGATACGCAGTATTTT.

This clone was recorded only once. The chain couples TRBV27 to TRBJ1-1; weak D call: TRBD1 (6 bases). Deletions cut 4 bases from V and 3 bases from J, with 24 bases between. CDR1 and CDR2 from the germline V gene are MNHEY and SMNVEV (reference sequence). This CDR3 spans 18 amino acids. The CDR3 sequence is CASSSYREIVGTDTEAFF. In nucleotides, the CDR3 is TGTGCCAGCAGTTCTTACAGGGAAATAGTCGGAACGGACACTGAAGCTTTCTTT.

The chain employs TRBV2 and TRBJ2-2, with D hard to call. The length of the CDR3 is 13 residues. V was shortened by 6 bases and J by 5 bases, with 10 bases between the two germline ends. Germline values: CDR1 SNHLY, CDR2 FYNNEI. CDR3 in amino acids: CASRPTETGELFF. The DNA for the CDR3 is TGTGCCAGCAGGCCGACGGAGACCGGGGAGCTGTTTTTT. The complete variable domain, with remaining parts taken from reference TRBV2 and TRBJ2-2, reads EPEVTQTPSHQVTQMGQEVILRCVPISNHLYFYWYRQILGQKVEFLVSFYNNEISEKSEIFDDQFSVERPDGSNFTLKIRSTKLEDSAMYFCASRPTETGELFFGEGSRLTVL.

The chain has TRBV2 and TRBJ2-3, with D perhaps matching TRBD2 (5 bases). Trimming cost V 3 bases and J 7 bases, with 17 bases left between them. CDR3 length: 15 residues. CDR1 is SNHLY and CDR2 is FYNNEI in the germline V gene. CDR3 DNA: TGTGCCAGCAGTGACGATAGGAGGAGCTTGAATACGCAGTATTTT. Amino acid sequence: CASSDDRRSLNTQYF. Variable domain in full (rest from reference TRBV2 and TRBJ2-3): EPEVTQTPSHQVTQMGQEVILRCVPISNHLYFYWYRQILGQKVEFLVSFYNNEISEKSEIFDDQFSVERPDGSNFTLKIRSTKLEDSAMYFCASSDDRRSLNTQYFGPGTRLTVL.

The chain employs TRBV30 and TRBJ2-1, with TRBD2 as a possible D gene (5 bases). The germline V gene has CDR1 GTSNPN and CDR2 SVGIG (reference sequence). The V end was cut by 3 bases, the J end by 3 bases, with 18 bases between. CDR3 length equals 16 residues. CDR3 in amino acids: CAWSGLGGTNYNEQFF. The DNA of the CDR3 is TGTGCCTGGAGCGGACTTGGAGGCACCAACTACAATGAGCAGTTCTTC.

V is TRBV12-5 and J is TRBJ2-3; D is possibly TRBD2 (6 bases). The ends were cut back, 1 base at V and 2 bases at J, with 13 bases in the middle. CDR3 length: 16 amino acids. In germline, CDR1 is LGHNT, CDR2 FRNRAP. CDR3 bases: TGTGCTAGTGGTTTGGACCGGGGCGGGAACACAGATACGCAGTATTTT. Amino acids: CASGLDRGGNTDTQYF.

The CDR3 DNA sequence: TGTGCCAGCAGCTTATTCCCTGGCGGTGGCTATGGCTACACCTTC. Translating it yields CASSLFPGGGYGYTF. The chain couples TRBV7-9 to TRBJ1-2; no clear D gene. Germline V gene lookup returns CDR1 SEHNR and CDR2 FQNEAQ (reference sequence). With 2 bases removed from V and 4 bases from J, the gap between germline ends came to 14 bases. This CDR3 region has 15 residues. The full variable domain, rest sourced from reference TRBV7-9 and TRBJ1-2, is DTGVSQNPRHKITKRGQNVTFRCDPISEHNRLYWYRQTLGQGPEFLTYFQNEAQLEKSRLLSDRFSAERPKGSFSTLEIQRTEQGDSAMYLCASSLFPGGGYGYTFGSGTRLTVV.

V and J are TRBV28 and TRBJ2-7; D may be TRBD1 (7 bases). V was pared by 3 bases and J by 0 bases, with 15 bases between. The CDR3 runs 16 residues. Germline assignment: CDR1 MDHEN and CDR2 SYDVKM. The CDR3 loop reads CASSFAGQIVSYEQYF. The CDR3 nucleotides read TGTGCCAGCAGTTTTGCGGGACAGATTGTCTCCTACGAGCAGTACTTC.

The V and J genes are TRBV5-6 and TRBJ1-1; 9 bases match TRBD1. Looked up from germline, CDR1 is SGHDT and CDR2 is YYEEEE. This CDR3 has 13 residues. The J segment lost 7 bases and the V segment lost 2 bases, leaving 3 bases of the junction unmatched. In DNA form, the CDR3 reads TGTGCCAGCAGCTTCAACAGGGGGCATGAAGCTTTCTTT. It yields the protein CASSFNRGHEAFF.

The chain links TRBV4-1 to TRBJ1-2, with 7 nucleotides matching TRBD1. Germline V gene data show CDR1 as MGHRA and CDR2 as YSYEKL. Germline trimming cut 0 bases from V and 2 bases from J; bases unmatched to any gene: 3. The CDR3 has 15 residues. The CDR3 protein is CASSQDDRENYGYTF. CDR3 DNA: TGCGCCAGCAGCCAAGACGACAGGGAGAACTATGGCTACACCTTC.

The V and J genes are TRBV7-6 and TRBJ1-3; D is ambiguous. Germline-derived CDR1 and CDR2 are SGHVS and FNYEAQ. The V end was cut by 3 bases, the J end by 2 bases, with 5 bases between. This CDR3 comprises 13 residues. Here the CDR3 reads CASSFRTGNTIYF. DNA of the CDR3: TGTGCCAGCAGCTTCCGTACTGGAAACACCATATATTTT.

The rearrangement uses TRBV6-1 and TRBJ2-7, with 9 positions matching TRBD2. CDR1 and CDR2 from the germline V gene are MNHNS and SASEGT. This CDR3 comprises 12 residues. Trimming at V came to 8 bases and at J to 6 bases, leaving 5 bases not matched to a gene. CDR3 coding DNA: TGTGCCAGCGAGGCGGGAGGGCTCGAGCAGTACTTC. This gives the protein CASEAGGLEQYF.

This chain joins TRBV10-3 and TRBJ1-2, with TRBD1 matching over 10 bases. V was clipped by 2 bases and J by 8 bases; unmatched bases: 2. Germline loops: CDR1 ENHRY, CDR2 SYGVKD. CDR3 length: 13 residues. The CDR3 is CAISEGQGDGYTF. For the CDR3, the DNA is TGTGCCATCAGTGAGGGACAGGGGGACGGCTACACCTTC.

The V call is TRBV29-1, the J call TRBJ2-3; D may be TRBD1 (5 bases). This CDR3 is built from 12 residues. The germline gives CDR1 SQVTM, CDR2 ANQGSEA. V lost 8 bases and J lost 6, with 15 bases in between. As DNA, the CDR3 is TGCAGCTTCTGGCAGGGCCGGGATACGCAGTATTTT. It encodes CSFWQGRDTQYF.

The J gene is TRBJ2-7, the V gene TRBV28, with 12 bases aligning to TRBD2. There are 16 residues in the CDR3. CDR1 and CDR2 from the germline V gene are MDHEN and SYDVKM. Unmatched junction bases numbered 13, after V lost 10 bases and J lost 3 bases. For the CDR3, the DNA is TGTGCCACCCTAGCGGGAGGGGCTCGGAGCCGCTACGAGCAGTACTTC. Protein: CATLAGGARSRYEQYF.